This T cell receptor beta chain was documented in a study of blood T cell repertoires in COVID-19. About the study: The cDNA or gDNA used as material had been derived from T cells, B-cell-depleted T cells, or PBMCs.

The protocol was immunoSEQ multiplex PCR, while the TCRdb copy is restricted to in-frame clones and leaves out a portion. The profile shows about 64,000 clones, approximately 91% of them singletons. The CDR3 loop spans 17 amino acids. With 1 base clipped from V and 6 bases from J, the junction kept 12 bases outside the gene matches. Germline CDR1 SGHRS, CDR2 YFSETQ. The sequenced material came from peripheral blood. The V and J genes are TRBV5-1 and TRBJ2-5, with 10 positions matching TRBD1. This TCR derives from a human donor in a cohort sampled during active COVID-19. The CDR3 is CASSLRETGGLTKTQYF. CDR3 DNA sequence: TGCGCCAGCAGCTTGAGGGAGACAGGGGGCTTGACGAAGACCCAGTACTTC.